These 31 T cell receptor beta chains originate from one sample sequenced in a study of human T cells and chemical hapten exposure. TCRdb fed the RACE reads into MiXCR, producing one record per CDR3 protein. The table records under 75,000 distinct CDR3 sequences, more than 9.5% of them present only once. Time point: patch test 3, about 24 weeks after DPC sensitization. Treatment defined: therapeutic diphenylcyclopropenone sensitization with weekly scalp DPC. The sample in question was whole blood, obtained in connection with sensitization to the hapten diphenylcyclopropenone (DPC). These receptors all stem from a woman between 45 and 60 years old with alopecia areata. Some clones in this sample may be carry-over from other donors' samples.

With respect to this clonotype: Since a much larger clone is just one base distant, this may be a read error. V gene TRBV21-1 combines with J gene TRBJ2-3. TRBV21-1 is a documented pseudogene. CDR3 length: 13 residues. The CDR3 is CASSIYPEDTQYF. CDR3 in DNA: TGTGCCAGCAGCATATATCCTGAGGATACGCAGTATTTT.

The CDR3 DNA follows: TGTGCCAGCAATTCCTATGGACAGGGGAATAGCAATCAGCCCCAGCATTTT. Translated, it gives CASNSYGQGNSNQPQHF. The chain couples TRBV6-2 or TRBV6-3 to TRBJ1-5; TRBD1 matches 9 bases. Germline CDR1 MNHEY, CDR2 SVGEGT. V trimming: 7 bases; J trimming: 0 bases; junction bases outside the gene matches: 10. This CDR3 region has 17 residues.

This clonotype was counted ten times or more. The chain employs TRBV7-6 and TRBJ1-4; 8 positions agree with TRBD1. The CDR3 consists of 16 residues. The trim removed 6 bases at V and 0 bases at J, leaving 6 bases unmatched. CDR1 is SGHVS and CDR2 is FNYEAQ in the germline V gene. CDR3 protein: CASRRGTGATNEKLFF. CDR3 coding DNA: TGTGCCAGCAGACGTGGGACAGGTGCAACTAATGAAAAACTGTTTTTT. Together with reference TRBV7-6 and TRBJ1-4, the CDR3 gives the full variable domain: GAGVSQSPRYKVTKRGQDVALRCDPISGHVSLYWYRQALGQGPEFLTYFNYEAQQDKSGLPNDRFSAERPEGSISTLTIQRTEQRDSAMYRCASRRGTGATNEKLFFGSGTQLSVL.

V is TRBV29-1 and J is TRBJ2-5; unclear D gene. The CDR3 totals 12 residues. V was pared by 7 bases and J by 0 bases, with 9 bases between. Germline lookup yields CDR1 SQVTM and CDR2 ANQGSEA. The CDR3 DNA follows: TGCAGCGCAGAGACAAACCAAGAGACCCAGTACTTC. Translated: CSAETNQETQYF.

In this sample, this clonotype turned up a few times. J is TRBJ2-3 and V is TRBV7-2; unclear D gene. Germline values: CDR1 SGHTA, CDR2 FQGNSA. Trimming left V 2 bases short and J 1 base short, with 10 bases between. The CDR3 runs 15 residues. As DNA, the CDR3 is TGTGCCAGCAGCTTAACCTACGGGCGCACAGATACGCAGTATTTT. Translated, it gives CASSLTYGRTDTQYF.

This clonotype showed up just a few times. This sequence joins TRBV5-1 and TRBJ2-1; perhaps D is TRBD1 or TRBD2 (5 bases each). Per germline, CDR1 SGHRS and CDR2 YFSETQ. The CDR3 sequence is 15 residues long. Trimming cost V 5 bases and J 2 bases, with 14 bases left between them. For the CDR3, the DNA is TGCGCCAGCAGTTCGGGGCAGGCCACCTACAATGAGCAGTTCTTC. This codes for CASSSGQATYNEQFF.

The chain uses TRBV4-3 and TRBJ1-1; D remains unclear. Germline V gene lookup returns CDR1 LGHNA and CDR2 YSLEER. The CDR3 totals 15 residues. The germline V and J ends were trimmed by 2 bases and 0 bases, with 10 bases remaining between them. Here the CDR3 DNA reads TGCGCCAGCAGCCAACGGTGGCAGCTGAACACTGAAGCTTTCTTT. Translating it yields CASSQRWQLNTEAFF.

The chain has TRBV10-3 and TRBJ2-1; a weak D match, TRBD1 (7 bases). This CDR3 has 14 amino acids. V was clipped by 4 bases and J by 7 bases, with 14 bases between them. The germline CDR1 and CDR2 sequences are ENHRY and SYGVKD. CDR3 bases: TGTGCCATCAGTGCAAAACAGGGGAGGAATGAGCAGTTCTTC. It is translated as CAISAKQGRNEQFF.

This CDR3 reads CASSTGLVSTDTQYF. DNA for the CDR3: TGCGCCAGCAGCACGGGACTAGTGAGCACAGATACGCAGTATTTT. The genes are TRBV5-1 and TRBJ2-3, with 8 nucleotides matching TRBD2. V was clipped by 4 bases and J by 0 bases; unmatched bases: 4. The germline CDR1 and CDR2 sequences are SGHRS and YFSETQ. This CDR3 comprises 15 residues.

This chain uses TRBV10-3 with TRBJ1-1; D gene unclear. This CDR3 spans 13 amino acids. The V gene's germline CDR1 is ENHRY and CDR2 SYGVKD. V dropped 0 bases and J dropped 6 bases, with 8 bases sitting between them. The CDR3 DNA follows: TGTGCCATCAGTGAGTCGGGAGGACCTGAAGCTTTCTTT. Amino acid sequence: CAISESGGPEAFF.

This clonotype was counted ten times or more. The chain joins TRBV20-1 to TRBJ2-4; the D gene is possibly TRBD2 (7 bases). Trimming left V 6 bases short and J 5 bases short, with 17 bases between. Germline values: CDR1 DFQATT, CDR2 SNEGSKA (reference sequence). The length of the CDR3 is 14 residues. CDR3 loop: CSAQVRRGQNIQYF. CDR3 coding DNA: TGCAGTGCCCAAGTGCGGCGGGGGCAAAACATTCAGTACTTC.

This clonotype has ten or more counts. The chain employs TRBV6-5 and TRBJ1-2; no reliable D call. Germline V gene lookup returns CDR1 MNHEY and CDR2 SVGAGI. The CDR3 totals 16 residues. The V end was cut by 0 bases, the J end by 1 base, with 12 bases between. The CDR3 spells CASSYSSREGNYGYTF. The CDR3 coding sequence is TGTGCCAGCAGTTACTCGAGTCGGGAGGGTAACTATGGCTACACCTTC.

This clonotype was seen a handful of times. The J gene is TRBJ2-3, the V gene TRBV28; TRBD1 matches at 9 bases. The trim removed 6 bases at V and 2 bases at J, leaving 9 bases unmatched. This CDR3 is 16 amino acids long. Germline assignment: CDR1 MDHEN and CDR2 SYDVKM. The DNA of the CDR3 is TGTGCCAGCAGCACTCCGGGACAGGGCTACACAGATACGCAGTATTTT. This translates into CASSTPGQGYTDTQYF.

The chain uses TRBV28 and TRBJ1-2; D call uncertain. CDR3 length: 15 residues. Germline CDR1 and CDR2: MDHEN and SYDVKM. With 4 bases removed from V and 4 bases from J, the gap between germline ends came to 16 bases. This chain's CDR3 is CASSSSPARVYGYTF. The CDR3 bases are TGTGCCAGCAGTTCGAGCCCAGCTCGGGTCTATGGCTACACCTTC.

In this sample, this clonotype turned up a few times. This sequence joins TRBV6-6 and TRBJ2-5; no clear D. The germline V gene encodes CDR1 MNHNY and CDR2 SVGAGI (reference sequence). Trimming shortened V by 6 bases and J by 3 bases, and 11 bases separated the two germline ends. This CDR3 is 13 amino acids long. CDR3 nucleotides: TGTGCCAGCAGGGGCAGGAATGAAGAGACCCAGTACTTC. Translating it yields CASRGRNEETQYF.

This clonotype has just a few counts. Here the CDR3 reads CASSPPRAGGPNNEQFF. The CDR3 DNA reads as TGTGCCAGCAGCCCACCCCGGGCGGGAGGGCCTAACAATGAGCAGTTCTTC. The genes are TRBV7-2 and TRBJ2-1; 9 bases are shared with TRBD2. The CDR3 extends over 17 amino acids. Germline V gives CDR1 SGHTA, CDR2 FQGNSA. V trimming: 5 bases; J trimming: 5 bases; junction bases outside the gene matches: 13.

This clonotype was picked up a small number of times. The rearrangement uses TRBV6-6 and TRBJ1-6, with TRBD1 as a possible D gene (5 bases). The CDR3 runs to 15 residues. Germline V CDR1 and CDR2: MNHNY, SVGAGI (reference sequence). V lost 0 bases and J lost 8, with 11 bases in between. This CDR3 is CASSYSTRADSPLHF. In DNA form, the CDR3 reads TGTGCCAGCAGTTACTCCACCAGGGCGGATTCACCCCTCCACTTT.

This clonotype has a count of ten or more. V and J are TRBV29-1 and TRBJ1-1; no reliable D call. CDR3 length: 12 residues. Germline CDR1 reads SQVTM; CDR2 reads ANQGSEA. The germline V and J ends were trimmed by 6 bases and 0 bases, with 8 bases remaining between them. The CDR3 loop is CSVTGMNTEAFF. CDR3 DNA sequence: TGCAGCGTAACGGGGATGAACACTGAAGCTTTCTTT. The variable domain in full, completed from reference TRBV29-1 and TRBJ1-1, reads SAVISQKPSRDICQRGTSLTIQCQVDSQVTMMFWYRQQPGQSLTLIATANQGSEATYESGFVIDKFPISRPNLTFSTLTVSNMSPEDSSIYLCSVTGMNTEAFFGQGTRLTVV.

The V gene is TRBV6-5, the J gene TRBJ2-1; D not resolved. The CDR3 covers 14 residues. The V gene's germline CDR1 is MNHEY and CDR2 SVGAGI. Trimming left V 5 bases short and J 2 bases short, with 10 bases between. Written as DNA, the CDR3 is TGTGCCAGCAGTCCGTTAACGGCCTACAATGAGCAGTTCTTC. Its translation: CASSPLTAYNEQFF.

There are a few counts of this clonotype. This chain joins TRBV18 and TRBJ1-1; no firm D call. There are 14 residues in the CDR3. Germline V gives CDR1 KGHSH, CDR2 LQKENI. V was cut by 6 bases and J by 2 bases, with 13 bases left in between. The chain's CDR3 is CASSQEWDNTEAFF. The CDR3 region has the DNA TGTGCCAGCTCTCAAGAGTGGGATAACACTGAAGCTTTCTTT.

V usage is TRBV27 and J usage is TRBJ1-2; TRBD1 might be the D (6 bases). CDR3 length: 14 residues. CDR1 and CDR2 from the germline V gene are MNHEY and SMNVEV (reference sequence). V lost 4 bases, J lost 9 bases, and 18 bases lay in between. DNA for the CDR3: TGTGCCAGCAGTTCCAGAAGGACAGATTCCAGCTACACCTTC. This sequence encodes CASSSRRTDSSYTF.

The CDR3 sequence is CATSRKTVYEQYF. CDR3 DNA: TGTGCCACCAGCAGAAAGACAGTCTACGAGCAGTACTTC. This rearrangement joins TRBV15 to TRBJ2-7; TRBD1 is a possible D gene (5 bases). Trimming removed 2 bases from V and 3 bases from J, with 8 bases in between. Germline V gives CDR1 LNHNV, CDR2 YYDKDF (reference sequence). This CDR3 region has 13 residues.

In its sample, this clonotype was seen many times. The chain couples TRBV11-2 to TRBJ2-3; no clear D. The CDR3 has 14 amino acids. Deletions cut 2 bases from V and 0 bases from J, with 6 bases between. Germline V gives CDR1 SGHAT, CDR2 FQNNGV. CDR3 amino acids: CASSLFDSTDTQYF. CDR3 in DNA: TGTGCCAGCAGCTTATTTGACAGCACAGATACGCAGTATTTT.

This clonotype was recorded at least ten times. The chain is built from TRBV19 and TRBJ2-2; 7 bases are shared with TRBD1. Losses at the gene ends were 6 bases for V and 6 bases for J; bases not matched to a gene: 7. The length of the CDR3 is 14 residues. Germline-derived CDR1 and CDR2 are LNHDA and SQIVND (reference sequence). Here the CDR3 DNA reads TGTGCCAGTAGACCCGGACAGGTCGCCGGGGAGCTGTTTTTT. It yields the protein CASRPGQVAGELFF.

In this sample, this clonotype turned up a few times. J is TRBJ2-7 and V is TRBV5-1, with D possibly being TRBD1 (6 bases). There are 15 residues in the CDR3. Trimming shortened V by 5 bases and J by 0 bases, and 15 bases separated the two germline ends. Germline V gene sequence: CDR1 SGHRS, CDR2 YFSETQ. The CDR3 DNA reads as TGCGCCAGCAGTTCCGGGACACTCAACTCCTACGAGCAGTACTTC. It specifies CASSSGTLNSYEQYF.

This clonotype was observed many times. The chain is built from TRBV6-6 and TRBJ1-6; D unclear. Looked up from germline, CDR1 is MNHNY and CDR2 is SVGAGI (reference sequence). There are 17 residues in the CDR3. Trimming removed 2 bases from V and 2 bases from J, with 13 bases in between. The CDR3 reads CASSYGESSTYNSPLHF. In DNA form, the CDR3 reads TGTGCCAGCAGTTACGGCGAATCCAGCACCTATAATTCACCCCTCCACTTT.

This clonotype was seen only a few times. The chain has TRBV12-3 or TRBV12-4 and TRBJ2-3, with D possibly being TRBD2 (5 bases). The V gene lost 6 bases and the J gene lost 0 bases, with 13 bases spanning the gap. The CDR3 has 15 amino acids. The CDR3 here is CASSPGDTSTDTQYF. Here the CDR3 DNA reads TGTGCCAGCAGCCCCGGGGATACTAGCACAGATACGCAGTATTTT.

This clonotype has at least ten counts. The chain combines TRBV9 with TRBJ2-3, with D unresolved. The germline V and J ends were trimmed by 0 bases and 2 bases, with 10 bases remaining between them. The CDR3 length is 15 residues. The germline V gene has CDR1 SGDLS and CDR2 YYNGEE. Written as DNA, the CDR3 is TGTGCCAGCAGCGTAGCTACGAGGTACACAGATACGCAGTATTTT. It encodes CASSVATRYTDTQYF.

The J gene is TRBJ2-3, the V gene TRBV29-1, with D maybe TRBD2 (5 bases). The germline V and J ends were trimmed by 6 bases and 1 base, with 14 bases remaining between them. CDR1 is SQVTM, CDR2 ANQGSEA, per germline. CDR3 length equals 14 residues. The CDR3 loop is CSVRRGAGTDTQYF. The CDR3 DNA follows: TGCAGCGTCCGCCGGGGAGCTGGCACAGATACGCAGTATTTT.

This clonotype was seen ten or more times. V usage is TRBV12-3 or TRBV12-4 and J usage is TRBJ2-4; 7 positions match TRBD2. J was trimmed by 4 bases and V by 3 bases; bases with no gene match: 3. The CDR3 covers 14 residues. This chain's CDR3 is CASSFGGSKNIQYF. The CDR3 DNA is TGTGCCAGCAGTTTCGGGGGGAGTAAAAACATTCAGTACTTC.

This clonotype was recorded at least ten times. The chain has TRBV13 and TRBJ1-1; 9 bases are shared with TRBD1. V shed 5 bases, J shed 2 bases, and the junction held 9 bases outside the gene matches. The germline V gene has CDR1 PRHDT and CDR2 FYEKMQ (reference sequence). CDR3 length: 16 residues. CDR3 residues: CASSLVGQGFNTEAFF. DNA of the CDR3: TGTGCCAGCAGCCTCGTGGGACAGGGTTTTAACACTGAAGCTTTCTTT.